The clone carrying this T cell receptor beta chain has only a few counts. This entry belongs to a study of T cells in Graves' hyperthyroidism and ophthalmopathy. At the level of the study: Peripheral blood was collected at initial diagnosis, before any treatment.

Using RNA transcripts as the source, TCR beta CDR3 regions were amplified. Primed by the HTBI set, a first-round RT-PCR was run on the TCR CDR3. One entry per CDR3 protein, called by TCRdb with MiXCR from the multiplex PCR reads. The data contain under 700,000 distinct CDR3 sequences, around 15% of them singletons. Exclusion of patients followed from uncontrolled infection, other autoimmune disease, pregnancy or lactation. Trimming shortened V by 5 bases and J by 3 bases, and 16 bases separated the two germline ends. This CDR3 contains 15 residues. CDR1 DFQATT and CDR2 SNEGSKA come from the germline V gene (reference sequence).

Sample: blood. This sequence joins TRBV20-1 and TRBJ2-2; D could derive from TRBD1 or TRBD2 (5 bases each). The sequence derives from a woman aged 18-30 years with Graves' hyperthyroidism. DNA for the CDR3: TGCAGTGCTCCGATGAGGGCAGGGTACACCGGGGAGCTGTTTTTT. This sequence encodes CSAPMRAGYTGELFF.